This T cell receptor (beta chain) was sequenced in a study of follicular helper T cells after annual influenza vaccination. Time point described: 2015-2016 season, 7 days after influenza vaccination. This clone was counted once. Clones were sequenced by immunoSEQ multiplex PCR, and TCRdb holds only the in-frame ones, with some missing. The data contain roughly 5,700 clones, 84% of them seen just once; the ten biggest clones take up around 2.6%. V lost 2 bases to trimming and J lost 6 bases; unmatched junction nucleotides: 8. This CDR3 is built from 15 residues. Germline V gene sequence: CDR1 GTSNPN, CDR2 SVGIG (reference sequence).

The J gene is TRBJ2-3, the V gene TRBV30, with 10 bases aligning to TRBD2. Sequencing used CXCR5+ CD38- circulating T follicular helper cells from blood, obtained 7 days after influenza vaccination. Subset defined: circulating Tfh, non-naive CD4+CXCR5+PD-1+ (ICOS+CD38+ or ICOS-CD38-). The source of this sequence is an adult who received the influenza vaccine. CDR3 DNA: TGTGCCTGGAGTTTAAGCGGGGGGGCCTGGGATACGCAGTATTTT. It encodes CAWSLSGGAWDTQYF.